This TCR beta chain was recovered during a study of blood T cell repertoires in COVID-19. Across the whole study: COVID-19 samples, acute and convalescent, were from the United States, Italy and Spain. PBMCs, B-cell-depleted T cells, or T cells were the source of the cDNA or gDNA that made up the material.

V was trimmed by 4 bases and J by 4 bases, leaving 14 bases between them. The CDR3 contains 15 residues. Germline V gene data show CDR1 as SGDLS and CDR2 as YYNGEE. Original analysis: Estimation of nucleated cell counts was performed using reference gene primer amplification. Profiling relied on immunoSEQ multiplex PCR, and the TCRdb table lists in-frame clones only, not all of them. V and J calls and clone size are given by that table; D and trimming were obtained from the DNA. The table includes about 190,000 clones, roughly nine tenths detected once. Specimen: peripheral blood. The origin of this receptor is a man aged 70 or older with active or convalescent COVID-19. The chain carries TRBV9 and TRBJ2-2; perhaps TRBD2 as D (6 bases). The CDR3 is CASSPGQGGTGELFF. In DNA form, the CDR3 reads TGTGCCAGCAGCCCCGGGCAGGGAGGCACCGGGGAGCTGTTTTTT.